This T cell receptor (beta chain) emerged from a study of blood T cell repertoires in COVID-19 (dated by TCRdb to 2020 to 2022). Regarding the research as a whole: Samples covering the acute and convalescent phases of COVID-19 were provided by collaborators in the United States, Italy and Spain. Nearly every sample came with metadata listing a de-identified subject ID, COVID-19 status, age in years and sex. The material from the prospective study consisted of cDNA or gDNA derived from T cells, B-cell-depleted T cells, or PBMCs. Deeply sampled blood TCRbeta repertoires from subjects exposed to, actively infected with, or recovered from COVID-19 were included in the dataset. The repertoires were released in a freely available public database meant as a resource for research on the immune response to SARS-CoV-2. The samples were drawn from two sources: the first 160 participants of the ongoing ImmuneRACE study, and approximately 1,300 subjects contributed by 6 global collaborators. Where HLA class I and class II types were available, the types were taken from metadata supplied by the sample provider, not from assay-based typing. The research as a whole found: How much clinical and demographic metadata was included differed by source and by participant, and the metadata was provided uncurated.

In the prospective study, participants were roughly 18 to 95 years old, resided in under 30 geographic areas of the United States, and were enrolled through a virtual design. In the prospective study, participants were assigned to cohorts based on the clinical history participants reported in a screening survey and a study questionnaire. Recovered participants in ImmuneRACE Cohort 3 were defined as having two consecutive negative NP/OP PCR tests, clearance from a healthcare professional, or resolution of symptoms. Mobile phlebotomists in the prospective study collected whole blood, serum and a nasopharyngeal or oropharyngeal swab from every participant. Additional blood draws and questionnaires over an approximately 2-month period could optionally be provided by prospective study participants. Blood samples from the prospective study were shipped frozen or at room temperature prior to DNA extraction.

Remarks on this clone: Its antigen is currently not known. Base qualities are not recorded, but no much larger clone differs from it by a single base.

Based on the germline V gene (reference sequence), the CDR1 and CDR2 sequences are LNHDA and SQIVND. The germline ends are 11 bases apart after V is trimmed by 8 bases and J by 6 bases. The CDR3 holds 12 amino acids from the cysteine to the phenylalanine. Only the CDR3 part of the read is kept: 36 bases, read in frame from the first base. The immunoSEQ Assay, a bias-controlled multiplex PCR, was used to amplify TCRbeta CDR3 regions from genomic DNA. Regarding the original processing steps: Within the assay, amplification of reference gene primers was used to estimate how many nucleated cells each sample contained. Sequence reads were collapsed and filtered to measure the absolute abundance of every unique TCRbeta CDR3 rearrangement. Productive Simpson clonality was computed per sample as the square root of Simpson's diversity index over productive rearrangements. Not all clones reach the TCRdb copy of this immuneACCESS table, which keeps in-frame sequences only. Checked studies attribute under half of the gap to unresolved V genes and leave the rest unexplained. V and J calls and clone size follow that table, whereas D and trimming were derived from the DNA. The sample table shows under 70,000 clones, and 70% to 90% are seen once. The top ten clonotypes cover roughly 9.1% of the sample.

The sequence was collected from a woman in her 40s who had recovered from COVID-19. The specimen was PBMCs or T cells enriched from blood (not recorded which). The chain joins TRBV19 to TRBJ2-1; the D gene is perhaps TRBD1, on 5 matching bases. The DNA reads TGTGCCAGTCTAGACAGTACCAATGAGCAGTTCTTC. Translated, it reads CASLDSTNEQFF.